Listed below are T cell receptor beta chains from one sample, sequenced in a study of response to subunit inactivated influenza vaccine. TCRdb independently ran MiXCR on the RT-PCR reads; one entry per CDR3 protein. The table has about 620,000 distinct CDR3 sequences, around 10% seen once. This sample was shared with a second study, whose subject was T cells expressing NK-cell markers.

The sequencing here drew on PBMCs from blood, taken on the day of vaccination. These receptors were obtained from a man aged 45-60 years who received an inactivated influenza vaccine. The CDR3 runs from the conserved cysteine through the conserved F or W. Where a row states a size, it is once, few, many or the class of an expanded clone; other rows omit it.

clone size	V gene	J gene	CDR3 length	CDR3 protein
few	TRBV20-1	TRBJ1-2	14	CSARGQGAGYGYTF
NA	TRBV12-3/TRBV12-4	TRBJ2-1	13	CASSLGQGDEQFF
NA	TRBV4-1	TRBJ2-7	14	CASSQVRGSYEQYF
few	TRBV6-1	TRBJ1-5	16	CASSEAGTGGYQPQHF
NA	TRBV7-2	TRBJ2-1	17	CASSLMTSGGAYNEQFF
few	TRBV20-1	TRBJ2-5	13	CSARETLGETQYF
NA	TRBV27	TRBJ2-1	15	CASSPQSGTFNEQFF
few	TRBV20-1	TRBJ2-5	16	CSASTYRGDPQETQYF
NA	TRBV7-2	TRBJ2-1	14	CASSLDPAYNEQFF
few	TRBV12-3/TRBV12-4	TRBJ1-1	13	CASSPRANTEAFF
few	TRBV20-1	TRBJ2-7	14	CSASPPQGTYEQYF
few	TRBV2	TRBJ2-6	14	CARNPDSGANVLTF
NA	TRBV20-1	TRBJ2-1	14	CSAGVPGGNNEQFF
few	TRBV7-9	TRBJ2-7	15	CASSLMAGGLGEQYF
NA	TRBV11-3	TRBJ2-7	15	CASSYTSGETYEQYF
many	TRBV5-1	TRBJ1-2	19	CASSLGALYQHRANYGYTF
few	TRBV20-1	TRBJ2-7	11	CSAGAPRGQYF
NA	TRBV7-2	TRBJ2-1	15	CASSLRDGSYNEQFF
few	TRBV5-1	TRBJ2-7	16	CASSPLYPSGSYEQYF
few	TRBV11-1	TRBJ2-7	18	CASSLALLAGGRSYEQYF
many	TRBV12-3/TRBV12-4	TRBJ1-2	13	CASSLKGNYGYTF
NA	TRBV24-1	TRBJ2-6	19	CATSEPGTGKNSGANVLTF
many	TRBV6-2/TRBV6-3	TRBJ2-1	14	CASSYSIISNEQFF
NA	TRBV5-1	TRBJ2-7	13	CASSPAVAYEQYF